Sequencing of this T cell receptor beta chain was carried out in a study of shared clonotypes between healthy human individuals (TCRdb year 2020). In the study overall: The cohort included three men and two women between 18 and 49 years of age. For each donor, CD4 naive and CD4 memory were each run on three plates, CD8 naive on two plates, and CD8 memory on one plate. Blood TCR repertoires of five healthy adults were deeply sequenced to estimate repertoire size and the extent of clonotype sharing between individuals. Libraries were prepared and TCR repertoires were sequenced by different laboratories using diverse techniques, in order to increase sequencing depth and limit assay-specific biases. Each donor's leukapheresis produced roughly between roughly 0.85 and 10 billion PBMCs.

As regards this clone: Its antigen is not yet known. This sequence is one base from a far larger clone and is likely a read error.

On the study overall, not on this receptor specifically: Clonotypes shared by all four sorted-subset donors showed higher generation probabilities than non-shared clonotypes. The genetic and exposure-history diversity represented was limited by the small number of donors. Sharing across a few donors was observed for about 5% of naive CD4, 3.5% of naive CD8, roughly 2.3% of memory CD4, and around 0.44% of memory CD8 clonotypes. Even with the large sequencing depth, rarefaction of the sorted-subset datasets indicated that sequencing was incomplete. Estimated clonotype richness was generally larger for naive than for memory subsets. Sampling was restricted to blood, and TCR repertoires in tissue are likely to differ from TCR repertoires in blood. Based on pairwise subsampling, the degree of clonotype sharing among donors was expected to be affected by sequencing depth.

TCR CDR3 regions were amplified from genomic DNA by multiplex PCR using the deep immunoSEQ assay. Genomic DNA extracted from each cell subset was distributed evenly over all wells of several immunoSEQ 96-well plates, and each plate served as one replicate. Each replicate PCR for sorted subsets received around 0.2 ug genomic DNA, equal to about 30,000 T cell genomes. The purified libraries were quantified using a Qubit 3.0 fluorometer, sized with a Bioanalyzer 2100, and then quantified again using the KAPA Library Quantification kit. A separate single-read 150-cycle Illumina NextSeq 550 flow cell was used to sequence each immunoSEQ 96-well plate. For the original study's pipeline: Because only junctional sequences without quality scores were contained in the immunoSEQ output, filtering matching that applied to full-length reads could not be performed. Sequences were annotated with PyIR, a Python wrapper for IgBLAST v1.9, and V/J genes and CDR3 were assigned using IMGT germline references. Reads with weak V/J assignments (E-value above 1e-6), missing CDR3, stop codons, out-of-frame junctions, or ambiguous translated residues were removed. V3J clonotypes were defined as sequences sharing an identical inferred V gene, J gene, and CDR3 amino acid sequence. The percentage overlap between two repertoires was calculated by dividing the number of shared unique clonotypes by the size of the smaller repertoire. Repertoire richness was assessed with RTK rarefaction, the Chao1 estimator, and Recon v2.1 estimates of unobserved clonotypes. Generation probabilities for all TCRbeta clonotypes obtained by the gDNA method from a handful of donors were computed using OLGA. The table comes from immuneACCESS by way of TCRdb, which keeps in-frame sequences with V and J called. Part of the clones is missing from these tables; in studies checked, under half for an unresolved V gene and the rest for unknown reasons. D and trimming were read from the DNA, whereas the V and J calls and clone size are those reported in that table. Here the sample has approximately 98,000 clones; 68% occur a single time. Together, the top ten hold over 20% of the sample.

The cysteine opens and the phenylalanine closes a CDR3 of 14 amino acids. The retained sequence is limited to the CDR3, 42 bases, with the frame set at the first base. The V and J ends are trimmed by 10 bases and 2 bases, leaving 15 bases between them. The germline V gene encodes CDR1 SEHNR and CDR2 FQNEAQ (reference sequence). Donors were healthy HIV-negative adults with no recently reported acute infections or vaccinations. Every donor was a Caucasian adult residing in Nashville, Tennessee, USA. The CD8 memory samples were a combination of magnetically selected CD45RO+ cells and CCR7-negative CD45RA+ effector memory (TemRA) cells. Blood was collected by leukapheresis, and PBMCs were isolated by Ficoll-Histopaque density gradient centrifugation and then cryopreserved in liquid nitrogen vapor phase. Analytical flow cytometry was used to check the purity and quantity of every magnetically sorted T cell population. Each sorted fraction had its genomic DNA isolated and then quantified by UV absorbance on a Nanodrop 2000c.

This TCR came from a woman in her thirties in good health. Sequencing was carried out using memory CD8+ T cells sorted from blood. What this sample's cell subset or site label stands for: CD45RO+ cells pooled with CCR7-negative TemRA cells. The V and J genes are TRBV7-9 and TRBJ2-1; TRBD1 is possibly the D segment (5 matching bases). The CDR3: CANRSEGPYNEQFF. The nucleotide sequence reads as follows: TGTGCCAACAGGTCAGAAGGCCCCTACAATGAGCAGTTCTTC.